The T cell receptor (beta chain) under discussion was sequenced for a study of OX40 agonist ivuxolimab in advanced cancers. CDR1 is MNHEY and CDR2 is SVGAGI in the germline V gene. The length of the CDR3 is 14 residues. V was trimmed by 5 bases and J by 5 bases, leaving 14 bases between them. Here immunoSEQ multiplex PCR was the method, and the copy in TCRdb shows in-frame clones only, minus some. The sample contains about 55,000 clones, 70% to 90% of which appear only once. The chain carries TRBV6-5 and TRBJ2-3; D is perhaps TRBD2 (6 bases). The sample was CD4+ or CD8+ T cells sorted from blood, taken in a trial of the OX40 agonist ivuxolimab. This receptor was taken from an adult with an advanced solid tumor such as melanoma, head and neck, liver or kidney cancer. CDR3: CASSLTDGRDTQYF. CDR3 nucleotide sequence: TGTGCCAGCAGTCTTACGGACGGGAGAGATACGCAGTATTTT.